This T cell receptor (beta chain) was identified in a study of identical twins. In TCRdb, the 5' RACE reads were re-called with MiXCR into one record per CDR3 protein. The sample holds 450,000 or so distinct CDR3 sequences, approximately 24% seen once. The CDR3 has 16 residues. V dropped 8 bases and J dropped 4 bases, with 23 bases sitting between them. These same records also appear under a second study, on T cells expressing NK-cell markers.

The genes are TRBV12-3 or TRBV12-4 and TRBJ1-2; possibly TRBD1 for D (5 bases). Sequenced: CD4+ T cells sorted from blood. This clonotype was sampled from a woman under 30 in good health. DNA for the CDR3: TGTGCCAGCTGGGCTGATGACTTCCGGGACGGCTATGGCTACACCTTC. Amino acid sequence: CASWADDFRDGYGYTF.